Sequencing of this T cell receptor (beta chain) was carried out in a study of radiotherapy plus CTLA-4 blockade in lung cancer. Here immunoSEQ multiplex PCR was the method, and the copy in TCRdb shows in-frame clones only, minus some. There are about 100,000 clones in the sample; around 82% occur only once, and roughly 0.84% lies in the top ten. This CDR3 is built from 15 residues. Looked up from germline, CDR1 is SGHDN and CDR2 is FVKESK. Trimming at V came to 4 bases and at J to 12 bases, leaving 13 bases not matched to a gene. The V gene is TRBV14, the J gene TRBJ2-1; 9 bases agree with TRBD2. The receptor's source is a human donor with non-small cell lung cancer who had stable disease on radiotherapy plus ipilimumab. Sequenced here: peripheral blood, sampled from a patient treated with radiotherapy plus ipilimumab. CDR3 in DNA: TGTGCCAGCAGCCTGTGGGGGCGGGAGGGCCAAGGGCAGTTCTTC. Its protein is CASSLWGREGQGQFF. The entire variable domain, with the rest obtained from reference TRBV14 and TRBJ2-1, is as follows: EAGVTQFPSHSVIEKGQTVTLRCDPISGHDNLYWYRRVMGKEIKFLLHFVKESKQDESGMPNNRFLAERTGGTYSTLKVQPAELEDSGVYFCASSLWGREGQGQFFGPGTRLTVL.